This T cell receptor beta chain was sequenced in a study of CD8 T cells in Susac syndrome. Germline V CDR1 and CDR2: SQVTM, ANQGSEA. There are 13 residues in the CDR3. V was shortened by 7 bases and J by 6 bases, with 16 bases between the two germline ends. RNA totalling 0.5 to 1 ug underwent reverse transcription with random hexamers. TCRdb re-analysed the immunoSEQ multiplex PCR reads in MiXCR, keeping a single row per CDR3 protein. The data show 56,000 or so distinct CDR3 sequences, roughly 94% seen once. The sequence came from a human donor with Susac syndrome. The chain joins TRBV29-1 to TRBJ2-4; possibly TRBD1 for D (5 bases). Sample: CD8+ T cells from PBMCs. CDR3 sequence: CSAKVGQRNIQYF. CDR3 DNA sequence: TGCAGCGCAAAGGTGGGGCAGCGAAACATTCAGTACTTC.